These T cell receptor beta chains were read from a single sample in a study of technical replicates of blood from a handful of donors. Produced via immunoSEQ multiplex PCR; TCRdb's table is partial and in-frame only. The table shows about 81,000 clones, with about 96% occurring only once. The sequenced sample consisted of T cells isolated from PBMCs. Receptors originate from a human donor in good health. The CDR3 runs from the conserved cysteine through the conserved F or W. A D gene is named only where the DNA matches it firmly. The size entry is marked missing in some rows and otherwise reads once, few, many or a size class.

j_call: TRBJ2-2; d_call: TRBD2; clone_size: -; v_call: TRBV19; cdr3_nt: TGTGCCAGTAGTAGACGATTACTAGCGGGAGGGCTTACCGGGGAGCTGTTTTTT; cdr3_aa: CASSRRLLAGGLTGELFF
j_call: TRBJ2-7; d_call: -; clone_size: -; v_call: TRBV21-1; cdr3_nt: TGTGCCAGCAGCAAAGCTACTACACCGGGGCAGTACTTC; cdr3_aa: CASSKATTPGQYF
j_call: TRBJ2-7; d_call: TRBD1; clone_size: -; v_call: TRBV18; cdr3_nt: TGTGCCAGCTCGCAGACCGGGACAGGGTCTGACGAGCAGTACTTC; cdr3_aa: CASSQTGTGSDEQYF
j_call: TRBJ2-1; d_call: TRBD2; clone_size: -; v_call: TRBV5-1; cdr3_nt: TGCGCCAGCACAGTGGCGGGAGGTTACAATGAGCAGTTCTTC; cdr3_aa: CASTVAGGYNEQFF
j_call: TRBJ1-2; d_call: TRBD1; clone_size: -; v_call: TRBV7-9; cdr3_nt: TGTGCCAGCAGCTTAGAGGGCAGGGGGTACGTCTACACCTTC; cdr3_aa: CASSLEGRGYVYTF
j_call: TRBJ1-2; d_call: -; clone_size: -; v_call: TRBV30; cdr3_nt: TGTGCCTGGAGTGTACGAGGGGGGGCTACGAGGGGCTACACCTTC; cdr3_aa: CAWSVRGGATRGYTF
j_call: TRBJ2-7; d_call: TRBD1; clone_size: -; v_call: TRBV11-2; cdr3_nt: TGTGCCAGCAGCTTGCCCCAGGGGGTTTACTCCTACGAGCAGTACTTC; cdr3_aa: CASSLPQGVYSYEQYF
j_call: TRBJ2-7; d_call: TRBD1; clone_size: -; v_call: TRBV28; cdr3_nt: TGTGCCAGCAGACCTGCGGGACAGGGGACCTACGAGCAGTACTTC; cdr3_aa: CASRPAGQGTYEQYF
j_call: TRBJ1-6; d_call: -; clone_size: -; v_call: TRBV11-3; cdr3_nt: TGTGCCAGCAGCTCCGTAACAGACGAAAACTCACCCCTCCACTTT; cdr3_aa: CASSSVTDENSPLHF
j_call: TRBJ2-3; d_call: TRBD2; clone_size: -; v_call: TRBV15; cdr3_nt: TGTGCCACCTGTGAGCGGGGGGGGCGAACCCCCCTTCCAGATACGCAGTATTTT; cdr3_aa: CATCERGGRTPLPDTQYF
j_call: TRBJ1-5; d_call: TRBD1; clone_size: -; v_call: TRBV19; cdr3_nt: TGTGCCAGTAGTTCCGTCGACAGGGGGGTCAATCAGCCCCAGCATTTT; cdr3_aa: CASSSVDRGVNQPQHF
j_call: TRBJ1-1; d_call: TRBD1; clone_size: -; v_call: TRBV4-1; cdr3_nt: TGCGCCAGCAGCCAGGGTTCCGGGACAGCGAACACTGAAGCTTTCTTT; cdr3_aa: CASSQGSGTANTEAFF
j_call: TRBJ1-3; d_call: TRBD1; clone_size: once; v_call: TRBV18; cdr3_nt: TGTGCCAGCTCACCGGCGGGACAGGGGGCTGGAAACACCATATATTTT; cdr3_aa: CASSPAGQGAGNTIYF
j_call: TRBJ2-3; d_call: -; clone_size: -; v_call: TRBV7-6; cdr3_nt: TGTGCCAGCAGCTTGGGCCCCGGGGGAATCTTTCGCACAGATACGCAGTATTTT; cdr3_aa: CASSLGPGGIFRTDTQYF
j_call: TRBJ1-5; d_call: -; clone_size: -; v_call: TRBV30; cdr3_nt: TGTGCCTGGAAGTCCGCGGCCCATAGCAATCAGCCCCAGCATTTT; cdr3_aa: CAWKSAAHSNQPQHF
j_call: TRBJ1-2; d_call: -; clone_size: once; v_call: TRBV11-3; cdr3_nt: TGTGCCAGCAGCTTAGTCCCGGTTTCTAACTATGGCTACACCTTC; cdr3_aa: CASSLVPVSNYGYTF
j_call: TRBJ2-5; d_call: -; clone_size: -; v_call: TRBV7-9; cdr3_nt: TGTGCCAGCAGCCAGGCCCCGGTTGGGTACCAAGAGACCCAGTACTTC; cdr3_aa: CASSQAPVGYQETQYF
j_call: TRBJ2-7; d_call: -; clone_size: once; v_call: TRBV5-1; cdr3_nt: TGCGCCAGCAGCTTTGTAACAGCCGTACCTCCCTACGAGCAGTACTTC; cdr3_aa: CASSFVTAVPPYEQYF
j_call: TRBJ1-1; d_call: TRBD1; clone_size: once; v_call: TRBV19; cdr3_nt: TGTGCCAGTAGTATAGATCGTAGGGGGTGGAACGTCGGGACAGACTACACTGAAGCTTTCTTT; cdr3_aa: CASSIDRRGWNVGTDYTEAFF
j_call: TRBJ2-1; d_call: -; clone_size: -; v_call: TRBV18; cdr3_nt: TGTGCCAGCTCACAGGGGAGGTACAATGAGCAGTTCTTC; cdr3_aa: CASSQGRYNEQFF
j_call: TRBJ1-6; d_call: -; clone_size: -; v_call: TRBV25-1; cdr3_nt: TGTGCCAGCGGCAGACACTATAATTCACCCCTCCACTTT; cdr3_aa: CASGRHYNSPLHF
j_call: TRBJ2-7; d_call: TRBD1; clone_size: -; v_call: TRBV18; cdr3_nt: TGTGCCAGCTCACAAACGGGACAGGGGTACGAGCAGTACTTC; cdr3_aa: CASSQTGQGYEQYF
j_call: TRBJ2-1; d_call: -; clone_size: -; v_call: TRBV6-5; cdr3_nt: TGTGCCAGCAGTTACTCGATCCAGGCCTCGGATCAGTTCTTC; cdr3_aa: CASSYSIQASDQFF